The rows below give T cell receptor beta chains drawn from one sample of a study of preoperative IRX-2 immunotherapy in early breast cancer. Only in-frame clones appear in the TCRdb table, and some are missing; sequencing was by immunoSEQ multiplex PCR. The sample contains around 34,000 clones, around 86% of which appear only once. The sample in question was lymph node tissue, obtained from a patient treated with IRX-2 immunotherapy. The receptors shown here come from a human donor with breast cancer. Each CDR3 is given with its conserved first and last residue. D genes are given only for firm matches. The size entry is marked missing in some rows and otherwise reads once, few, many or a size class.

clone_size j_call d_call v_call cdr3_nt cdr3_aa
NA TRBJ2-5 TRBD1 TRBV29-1 TGCAGCGCCCGGGACAGCGGCGTGGAGACCCAGTACTTC CSARDSGVETQYF
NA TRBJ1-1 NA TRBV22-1 TGTGCCAGCAGTCGTCCGGGGAGGTACACTGAAGCTTTCTTT CASSRPGRYTEAFF
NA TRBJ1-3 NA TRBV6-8 TGTGCCAGCAATTCACCCCAGTACTCTGGAAACACCATATATTTT CASNSPQYSGNTIYF
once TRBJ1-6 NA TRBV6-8 TGTGCCAGCAGTTTTCCGACCCCGAATTCACCCCTCCACTTT CASSFPTPNSPLHF
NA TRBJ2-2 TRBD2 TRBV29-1 TGCAGCGTTGCGGGTACTAGCGGACTTGGTACCGGGGAGCTGTTTTTT CSVAGTSGLGTGELFF
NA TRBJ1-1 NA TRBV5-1 TGCGCCAGCAGTCTAACCGGAGGGAACACTGAAGCTTTCTTT CASSLTGGNTEAFF
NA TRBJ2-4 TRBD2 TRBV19 TGTGCCAGTAGTGAGTCTAGCGGGACAGACATTCAGTACTTC CASSESSGTDIQYF
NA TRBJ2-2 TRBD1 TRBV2 TGTGCCAGCAGCGCGAAGGGGGCTAGTACCGGGGAGCTGTTTTTT CASSAKGASTGELFF
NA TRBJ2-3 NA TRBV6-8 TGTGCCAGCAGTTACGACCCCCGTTCTGATATCACAGATACGCAGTATTTT CASSYDPRSDITDTQYF
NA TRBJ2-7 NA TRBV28 TGTGCCAGCAGTCCCGGACAGACCTACGAGCAGTACTTC CASSPGQTYEQYF
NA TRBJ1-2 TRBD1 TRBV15 TGTGCCACCAGCAGAGGGACAGGGGGCGGCTATGGCTACACCTTC CATSRGTGGGYGYTF
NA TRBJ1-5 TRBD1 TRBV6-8 TGTGCCAGCAGCCCGCGGACAGGGTATCAGCCCCAGCATTTT CASSPRTGYQPQHF
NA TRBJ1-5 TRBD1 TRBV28 TGTGCCAGCAGGCTAACTGGGGACAGGGAGTCAGATCAGCCCCAGCATTTT CASRLTGDRESDQPQHF
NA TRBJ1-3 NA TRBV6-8 TGTGCCAGCAGTCCCAGGGGAAATTCTGGAAACACCATATATTTT CASSPRGNSGNTIYF
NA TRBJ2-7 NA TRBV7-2 TGTGCCAGCAGCCCCCTGGAATCCTACGAGCAGTACTTC CASSPLESYEQYF
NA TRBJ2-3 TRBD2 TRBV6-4 TGTGCCAGCAAAACGACTAGCGGGAACACAGATACGCAGTATTTT CASKTTSGNTDTQYF
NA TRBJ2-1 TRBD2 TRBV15 TGTGCCACCGTTAGACTAGCGGGAGCCAATGAGCAGTTCTTC CATVRLAGANEQFF
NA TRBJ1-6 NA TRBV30 TGTGCCTGGAGTGCTAATGTGGATAATTCACCCCTCCACTTT CAWSANVDNSPLHF
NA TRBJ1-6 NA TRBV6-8 TGTGCCAGCAGTTCGGTTAGGACTCGGGGGAATAATTCACCCCTCCACTTT CASSSVRTRGNNSPLHF
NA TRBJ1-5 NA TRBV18 TGTGCCAGCTCACCAGGGACGGGGCTAAATAGTCAGCCCCAGCATTTT CASSPGTGLNSQPQHF
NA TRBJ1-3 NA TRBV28 TGTGCCAGCAGTTTACACGGACTGTTCTCTGGAAACACCATATATTTT CASSLHGLFSGNTIYF
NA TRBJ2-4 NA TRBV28 TGTGCCAGCAGACCACTACTATCCCTAGCCAAAAACATTCAGTACTTC CASRPLLSLAKNIQYF
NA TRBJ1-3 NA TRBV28 TGTGCCAGCAGTTTGAACACCTTGAGCACCATATATTTT CASSLNTLSTIYF
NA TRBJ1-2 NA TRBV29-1 TGCAGCGCCTCCGGAACAGCAAACTATGGCTACACCTTC CSASGTANYGYTF
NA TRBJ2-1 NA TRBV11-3 TGTGCCAGCAGCTTTTTTGCTAGCCTTTACAATGAGCAGTTCTTC CASSFFASLYNEQFF
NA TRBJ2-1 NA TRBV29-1 TGCAGCGTTGAAAGTGTGGAGATCACCAATGAGCAGTTCTTC CSVESVEITNEQFF
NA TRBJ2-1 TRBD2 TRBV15 TGTGCCACCAGCAGAGACACGGGACTAGCGGACAATGAGCAGTTCTTC CATSRDTGLADNEQFF
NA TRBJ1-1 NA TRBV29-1 TGCAGCGTTGATAACAGAAGGGGCACTGAAGCTTTCTTT CSVDNRRGTEAFF
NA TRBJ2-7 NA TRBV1 TGCGCCAGCAGCCAAGGTCAAAACCCCTCCTACGAGCAGTACTTC CASSQGQNPSYEQYF
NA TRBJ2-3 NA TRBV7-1 TGTGCCAGAAGCTTTCTCGGGACCTCAGATACGCAGTATTTT CARSFLGTSDTQYF
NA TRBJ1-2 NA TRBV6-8 TGTGCCAGCAGTATTCTCCTGGGAGGGAAAGGCTACACCTTC CASSILLGGKGYTF
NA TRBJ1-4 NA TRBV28 TGTGCCAGCAGTTTATCAGGCCGGGTGGGGAATGAAAAACTGTTTTTT CASSLSGRVGNEKLFF
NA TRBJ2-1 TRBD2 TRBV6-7 TGTGCCAGCAGTTATTTGGATAGCGGGAGGTCGGATGAGCAGTTCTTC CASSYLDSGRSDEQFF
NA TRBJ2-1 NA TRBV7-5 TGTGCCAGCAGCCTAGTAGCGGGAGACAATGAGCAGTTCTTC CASSLVAGDNEQFF
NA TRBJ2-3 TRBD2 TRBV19 TGTGCCAGTAGTATCCGGGGGGGCACAGATACGCAGTATTTT CASSIRGGTDTQYF
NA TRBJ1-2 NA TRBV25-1 TGTGCCAGCAGTGCCCACGGGGGCTATGGCTACACCTTC CASSAHGGYGYTF
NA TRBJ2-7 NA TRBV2 TGTGCCAGCAAAAAGGAAGCGCCTCTCACCTACGAGCAGTACTTC CASKKEAPLTYEQYF
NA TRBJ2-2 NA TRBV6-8 TGTGCCAGTTCAAAGACAGGAGTAGACACCGGGGAGCTGTTTTTT CASSKTGVDTGELFF
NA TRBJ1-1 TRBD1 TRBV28 TGTGCCAGCAGTGCCCGGCCCGGCCACAGGGGTGACACTGAAGCTTTCTTT CASSARPGHRGDTEAFF
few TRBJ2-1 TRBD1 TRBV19 TGTGCCAGCCACGGGGTGGACAGGACCAATGAGCAGTTCTTC CASHGVDRTNEQFF
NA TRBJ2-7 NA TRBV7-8 TGTGCCAGCAGCTTTAGGCGGACAGCTTACGAGCAGTACTTC CASSFRRTAYEQYF
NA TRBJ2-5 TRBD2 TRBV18 TGTGCCAGCTCACCAGTACTAGCGGGAGATGAGACCCAGTACTTC CASSPVLAGDETQYF
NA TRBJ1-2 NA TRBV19 TGTGCCACTCAAGTTCCCTCTGGCTACACCTTC CATQVPSGYTF
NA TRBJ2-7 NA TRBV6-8 TGTGCCAGCAGCCCGCGCTTCTCCTACGAGCAGTACTTC CASSPRFSYEQYF
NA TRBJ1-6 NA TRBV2 TGTGCCAGCAGTCCGAGGACCGACGGCAATTCACCCCTCCACTTT CASSPRTDGNSPLHF
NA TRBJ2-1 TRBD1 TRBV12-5 TGTGCTAGTGCCCTTGAGGGACAGGGGGTTGATGAGCAGTTCTTC CASALEGQGVDEQFF
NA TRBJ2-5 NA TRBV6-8 TGTGCCAGCAGTTACGTGGAACAAGAGACCCAGTACTTC CASSYVEQETQYF
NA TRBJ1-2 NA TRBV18 TGTGCCAGCTCACCCGAATCTAACTATGGCTACACCTTC CASSPESNYGYTF
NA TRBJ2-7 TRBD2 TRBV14 TGTGCCAGCAGCCAAGGAGCGGGAGTCGCCGAGCAGTACTTC CASSQGAGVAEQYF
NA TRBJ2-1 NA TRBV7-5 TGTGCCAGCAGCATTCCGGGACAGGCTTACAATGAGCAGTTCTTC CASSIPGQAYNEQFF
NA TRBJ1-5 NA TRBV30 TGTGCCTGGGGTTTGGAGGATCAGCCCCAGCATTTT CAWGLEDQPQHF
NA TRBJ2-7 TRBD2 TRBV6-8 TGTGCCAGCAGTTACTTACCCTTTCGGGGGGGGAACTACGAGCAGTACTTC CASSYLPFRGGNYEQYF
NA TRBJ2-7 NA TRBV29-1 TGCAGCGTTGAAGAGGAACAGGCACCCTACGAGCAGTACTTC CSVEEEQAPYEQYF
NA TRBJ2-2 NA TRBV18 TGTGCCAGCCCAACAGGGCCTAACACCGGGGAGCTGTTTTTT CASPTGPNTGELFF
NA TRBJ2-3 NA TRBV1 TGCGCCAGCAGCCAGAGACTAGCCGCAGATACGCAGTATTTT CASSQRLAADTQYF
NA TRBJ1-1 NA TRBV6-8 TGTGCCAGCAAAAGAATCGAGAACACTGAAGCTTTCTTT CASKRIENTEAFF
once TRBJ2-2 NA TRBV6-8 TGTGCCAGCAGGTCCCGCCCCACCGGGGAGCTGTTTTTT CASRSRPTGELFF
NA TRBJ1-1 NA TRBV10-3 TGTGCCATCAGTGATCAGGAGAACACTGAAGCTTTCTTT CAISDQENTEAFF